This T cell receptor beta chain was captured by sequencing in a study of CD8+CD57+ T cells in acquired aplastic anemia. Across the whole study: Average DNA yield from sorted CD4+ and CD8+ cells was approximately 3 ug. Notes on the study in general: The study identified roughly 31 CD8+ CDR3 sequences shared by patients and controls.

Previously, flow cytometry had revealed CD8+CD57+ cell expansion in the patients chosen for sequencing. The patients, all of them, had severe acquired aplastic anemia. Patients were treatment-naive when blood was sampled. Investigators profiled TCR beta VDJ and CDR3 from genomic DNA template. TCRdb called the reads again in MiXCR, with one record for every CDR3 protein. Counted here are about 250,000 distinct CDR3 sequences, around 43% occurring once; the ten biggest clones make up 6.5% to 8%. This CDR3 has 11 residues. CDR1 and CDR2 (germline): MNHEY, SVGAGI. V was clipped by 3 bases and J by 4 bases, with 4 bases between them. This clonotype was observed many times. Its antigen is unidentified.

The receptor was isolated from a human donor with aplastic anemia. The rearrangement links TRBV6-5 to TRBJ2-7; D unclear. The sequencing sample was made of sorted CD4+, CD8+, or CD8+CD57+ T cells (not recorded which) from PBMCs. Written as DNA, the CDR3 is TGTGCCAGCAGTTATGTGTACGAGCAGTACTTC. Amino acids: CASSYVYEQYF.